This T cell receptor (beta chain) was recovered during a study of blood T cell repertoires in COVID-19. The wider study: Spain, Italy and the United States supplied samples that represented acute and convalescent COVID-19. Nucleic acid was either cDNA or gDNA, and it came from T cells, B-cell-depleted T cells, or PBMCs.

V was clipped by 2 bases and J by 2 bases; unmatched bases: 4. Germline V gene lookup returns CDR1 SGHDN and CDR2 FVKESK. This CDR3 contains 15 residues. Original processing methods: By means of reference gene primer amplification, nucleated cell counts were estimated. TCRdb keeps only in-frame clones here, not all; method: immunoSEQ multiplex PCR. That table gives V, J and clone size, and the DNA gave D and trimming. The sample holds 250,000 or so clones, around 84% seen once. The chain employs TRBV14 and TRBJ2-7, with 9 bases fitting TRBD2. The origin of this receptor is a woman aged 70-85 years with active or convalescent COVID-19. Sequencing was carried out using peripheral blood. CDR3 DNA sequence: TGTGCCAGCAGCCAAAGCGGGGGGAGGGCCTACGAGCAGTACTTC. Translated: CASSQSGGRAYEQYF. The full variable domain, with the rest looked up from reference TRBV14 and TRBJ2-7, is EAGVTQFPSHSVIEKGQTVTLRCDPISGHDNLYWYRRVMGKEIKFLLHFVKESKQDESGMPNNRFLAERTGGTYSTLKVQPAELEDSGVYFCASSQSGGRAYEQYFGPGTRLTVT.